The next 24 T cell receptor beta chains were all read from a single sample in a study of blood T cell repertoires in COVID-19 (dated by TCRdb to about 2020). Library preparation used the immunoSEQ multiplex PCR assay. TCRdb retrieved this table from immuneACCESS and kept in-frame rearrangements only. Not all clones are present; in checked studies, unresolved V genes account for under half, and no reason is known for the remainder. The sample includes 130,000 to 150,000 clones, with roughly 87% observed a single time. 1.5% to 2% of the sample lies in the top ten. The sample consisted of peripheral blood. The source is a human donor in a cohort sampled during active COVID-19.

The CDR3 DNA sequence: TGTGCCAGCAGCTTGGACAGGGGGTTGCATGGCTACACCTTC. Translation gives CASSLDRGLHGYTF. The chain is built from TRBV7-2 and TRBJ1-2; 10 bases align to TRBD1. The germline V gene encodes CDR1 SGHTA and CDR2 FQGNSA. The length of the CDR3 is 14 residues. V shed 3 bases, J shed 6 bases, and the junction held 4 bases outside the gene matches.

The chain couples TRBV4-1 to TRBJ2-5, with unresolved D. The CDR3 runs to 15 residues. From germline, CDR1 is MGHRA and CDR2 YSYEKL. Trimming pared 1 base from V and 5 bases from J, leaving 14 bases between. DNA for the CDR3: TGCGCCAGCAGCCAAGCCTCCTCTTTCGGGGAGACCCAGTACTTC. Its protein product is CASSQASSFGETQYF.

CDR3 DNA sequence: TGTGCCAGCAGCTTACTACAGGGGGCAAGACAGCCCCAGCATTTT. This encodes CASSLLQGARQPQHF. V and J are TRBV7-2 and TRBJ1-5; 9 nucleotides line up with TRBD1. There are 15 residues in the CDR3. The germline CDR1 and CDR2 sequences are SGHTA and FQGNSA. The V and J ends lost 2 bases and 7 bases, in that order; junction bases with no gene match: 6.

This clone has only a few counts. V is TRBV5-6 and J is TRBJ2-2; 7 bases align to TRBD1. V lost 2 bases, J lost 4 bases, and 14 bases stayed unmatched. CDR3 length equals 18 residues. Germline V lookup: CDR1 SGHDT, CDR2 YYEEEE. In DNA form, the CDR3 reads TGTGCCAGCAGCTTATTGTGGGGTACAGGGGCCGGCACCGGGGAGCTGTTTTTT. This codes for CASSLLWGTGAGTGELFF.

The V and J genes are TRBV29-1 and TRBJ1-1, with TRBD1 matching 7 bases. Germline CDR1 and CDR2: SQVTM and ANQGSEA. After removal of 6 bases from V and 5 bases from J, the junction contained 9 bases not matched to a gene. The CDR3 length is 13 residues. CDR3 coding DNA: TGCAGCGTAACCCGAGGGGGCATAACTGAAGCTTTCTTT. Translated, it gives CSVTRGGITEAFF.

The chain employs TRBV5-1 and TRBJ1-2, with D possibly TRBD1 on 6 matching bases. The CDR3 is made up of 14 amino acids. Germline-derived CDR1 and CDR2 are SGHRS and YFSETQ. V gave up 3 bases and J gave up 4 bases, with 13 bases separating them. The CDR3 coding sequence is TGCGCCAGCAGCTCCGGACAGCTCGGCTATGGCTACACCTTC. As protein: CASSSGQLGYGYTF.

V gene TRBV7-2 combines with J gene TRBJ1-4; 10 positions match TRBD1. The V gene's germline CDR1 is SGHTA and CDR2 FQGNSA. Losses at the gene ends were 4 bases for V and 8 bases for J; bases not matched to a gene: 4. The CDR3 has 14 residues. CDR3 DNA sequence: TGTGCCAGCAGCTCGACAGGGGGCGGAGAAAAACTGTTTTTT. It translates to CASSSTGGGEKLFF.

The CDR3 DNA reads TGTGCCAGCTCACCAATCGGCTCCTACGAGCAGTACTTC. Translation: CASSPIGSYEQYF. The rearrangement joins TRBV18 to TRBJ2-7; D gene unclear. Germline-derived CDR1 and CDR2 are KGHSH and LQKENI. The germline V and J ends were trimmed by 2 bases and 0 bases, with 5 bases remaining between them. The CDR3 totals 13 residues.

The DNA of the CDR3 is TGTGCCATCAGTGAGACCTTAGACAGGGGACCTGAAGCTTTCTTT. This translates into CAISETLDRGPEAFF. V usage is TRBV10-3 and J usage is TRBJ1-1, with TRBD1 matching over 8 bases. The CDR3 runs 15 residues. Germline V lookup: CDR1 ENHRY, CDR2 SYGVKD. The V gene end was trimmed by 2 bases and the J gene end by 6 bases; junction bases not matched to a gene: 8.

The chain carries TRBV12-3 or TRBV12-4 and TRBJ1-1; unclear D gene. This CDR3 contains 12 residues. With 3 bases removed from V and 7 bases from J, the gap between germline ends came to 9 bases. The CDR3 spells CASSFLSREAFF. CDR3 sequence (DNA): TGTGCCAGCAGTTTCTTGTCCCGTGAAGCTTTCTTT.

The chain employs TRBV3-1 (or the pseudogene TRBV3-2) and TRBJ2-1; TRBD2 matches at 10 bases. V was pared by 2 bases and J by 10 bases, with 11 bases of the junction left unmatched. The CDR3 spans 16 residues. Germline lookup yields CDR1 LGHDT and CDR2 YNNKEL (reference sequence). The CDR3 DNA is TGTGCCAGCAGCCAATCCCATCCGGGACTAGCGAGCGAGCAGTTCTTC. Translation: CASSQSHPGLASEQFF.

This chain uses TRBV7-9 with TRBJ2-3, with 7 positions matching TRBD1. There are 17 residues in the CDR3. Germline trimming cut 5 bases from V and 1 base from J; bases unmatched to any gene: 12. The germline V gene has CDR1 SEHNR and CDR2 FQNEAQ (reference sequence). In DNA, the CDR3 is TGTGCCAGCAGCCTGCGATTTACAGGGGCCCGCACAGATACGCAGTATTTT. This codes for CASSLRFTGARTDTQYF.

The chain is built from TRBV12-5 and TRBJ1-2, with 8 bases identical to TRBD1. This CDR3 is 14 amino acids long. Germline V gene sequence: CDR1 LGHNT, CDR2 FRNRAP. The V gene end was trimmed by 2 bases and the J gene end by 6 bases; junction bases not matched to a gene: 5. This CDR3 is CASGLPGQDNGYTF. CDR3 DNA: TGTGCTAGTGGTTTGCCGGGACAGGACAATGGCTACACCTTC.

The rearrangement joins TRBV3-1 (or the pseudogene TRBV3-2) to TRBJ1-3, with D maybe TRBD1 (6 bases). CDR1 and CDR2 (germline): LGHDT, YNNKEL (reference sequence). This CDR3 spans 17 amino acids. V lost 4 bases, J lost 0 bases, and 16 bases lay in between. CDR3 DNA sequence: TGTGCCAGCAGCCTCCTGAGGACAGCCACCTCTGGAAACACCATATATTTT. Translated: CASSLLRTATSGNTIYF.

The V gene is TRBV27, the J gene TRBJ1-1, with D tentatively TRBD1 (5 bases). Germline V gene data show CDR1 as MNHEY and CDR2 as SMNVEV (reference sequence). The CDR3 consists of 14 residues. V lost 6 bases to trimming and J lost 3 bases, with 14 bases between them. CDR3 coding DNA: TGTGCCAGCAGCCCCCCAGGGATCGACACTGAAGCTTTCTTT. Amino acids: CASSPPGIDTEAFF.

CDR3 sequence (DNA): TGTGCCAGCAGTGAATGGGGGGTCAACATTCAGTACTTC. Translated, it gives CASSEWGVNIQYF. This chain links TRBV6-1 with TRBJ2-4; a possible D gene is TRBD2 (6 bases). This CDR3 contains 13 residues. Germline assignment: CDR1 MNHNS and CDR2 SASEGT. Trimming stripped 2 bases from V and 7 bases from J, with 9 bases between.

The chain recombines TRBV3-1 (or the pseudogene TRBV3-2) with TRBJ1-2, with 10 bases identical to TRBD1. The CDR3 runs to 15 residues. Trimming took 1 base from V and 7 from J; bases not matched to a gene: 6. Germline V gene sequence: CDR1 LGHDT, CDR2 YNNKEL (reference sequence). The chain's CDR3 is CASSQGDRGLGGYTF. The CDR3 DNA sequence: TGTGCCAGCAGCCAAGGGGACAGGGGTCTGGGTGGCTACACCTTC.

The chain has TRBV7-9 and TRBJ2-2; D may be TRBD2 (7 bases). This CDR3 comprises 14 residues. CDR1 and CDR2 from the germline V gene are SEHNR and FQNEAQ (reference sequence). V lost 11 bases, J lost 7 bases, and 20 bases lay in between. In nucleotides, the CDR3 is TGTGCCCCAGCTGGCGCAGGGGAGGGCGGGGAGCTGTTTTTT. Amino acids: CAPAGAGEGGELFF.

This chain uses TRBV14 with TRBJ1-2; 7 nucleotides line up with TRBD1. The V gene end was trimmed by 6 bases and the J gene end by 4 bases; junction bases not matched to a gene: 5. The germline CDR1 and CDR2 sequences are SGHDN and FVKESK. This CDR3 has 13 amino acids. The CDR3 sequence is CASSPGQVYGYTF. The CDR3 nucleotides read TGTGCCAGCAGTCCCGGACAGGTCTATGGCTACACCTTC.

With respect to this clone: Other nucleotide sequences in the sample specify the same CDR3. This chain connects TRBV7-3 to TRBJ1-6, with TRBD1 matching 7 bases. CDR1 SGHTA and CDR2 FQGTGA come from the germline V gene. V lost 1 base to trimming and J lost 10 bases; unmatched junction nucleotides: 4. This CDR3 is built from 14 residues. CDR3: CASSLRQGESPLHF. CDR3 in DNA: TGTGCCAGCAGCTTAAGGCAGGGGGAATCACCCCTCCACTTT.

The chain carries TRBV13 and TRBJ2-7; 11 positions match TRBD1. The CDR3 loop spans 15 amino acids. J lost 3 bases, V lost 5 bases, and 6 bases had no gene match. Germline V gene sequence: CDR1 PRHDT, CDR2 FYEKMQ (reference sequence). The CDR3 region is CASSPGQGAFYEQYF. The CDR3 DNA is TGTGCCAGCAGCCCCGGACAGGGGGCTTTCTACGAGCAGTACTTC.

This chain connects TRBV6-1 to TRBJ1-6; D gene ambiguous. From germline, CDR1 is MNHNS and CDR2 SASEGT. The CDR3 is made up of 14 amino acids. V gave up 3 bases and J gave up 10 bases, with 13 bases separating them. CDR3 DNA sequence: TGTGCCAGCAGTGAGGAGGGTTTCTACTCACCCCTCCACTTT. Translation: CASSEEGFYSPLHF.

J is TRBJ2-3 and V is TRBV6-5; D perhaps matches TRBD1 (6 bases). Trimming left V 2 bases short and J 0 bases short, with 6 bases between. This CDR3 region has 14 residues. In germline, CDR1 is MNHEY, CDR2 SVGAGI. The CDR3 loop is CASSYRGSTDTQYF. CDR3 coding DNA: TGTGCCAGCAGTTACAGGGGGAGCACAGATACGCAGTATTTT.

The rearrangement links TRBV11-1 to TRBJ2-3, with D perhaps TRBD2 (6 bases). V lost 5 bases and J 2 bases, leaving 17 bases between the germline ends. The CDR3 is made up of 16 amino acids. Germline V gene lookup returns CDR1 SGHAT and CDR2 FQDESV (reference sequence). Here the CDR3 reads CASSRFRDSTTDTQYF. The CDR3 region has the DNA TGTGCCAGCAGCCGATTCCGGGACTCGACCACAGATACGCAGTATTTT.